These T cell receptor beta chains were read from a single sample in a study of cytomegalovirus exposure and HLA in healthy donors. The data were produced by immunoSEQ multiplex PCR, yet TCRdb's version contains in-frame clones alone and is incomplete. The sample carries 130,000 or so clones, about 61% recorded once. Sequenced input: PBMCs. These receptor sequences come from a male donor in good health and CMV-seronegative. Both conserved end residues are part of each CDR3. The order of the fields is clone size, J gene, CDR3 length, D gene, V gene, CDR3 protein, CDR3 DNA. D genes are given only for firm matches. A clone size is listed for some rows: how often the clone was seen (once, few, many), or a class if it is expanded.

. | TRBJ2-7 | 15 | . | TRBV18 | CASSPGQATSYEQYF | TGTGCCAGCTCACCAGGCCAGGCCACCTCCTACGAGCAGTACTTC
. | TRBJ1-1 | 14 | . | TRBV2 | CASVRGLVNTEAFF | TGTGCCAGCGTACGGGGTCTGGTGAACACTGAAGCTTTCTTT
. | TRBJ1-2 | 13 | TRBD1 | TRBV2 | CAGRPDRDYGYTF | TGTGCCGGGAGGCCGGACAGGGACTATGGCTACACCTTC
. | TRBJ2-6 | 17 | . | TRBV2 | CASRMAPGDSGANVLTF | TGTGCCAGCAGAATGGCTCCGGGAGACTCTGGGGCCAACGTCCTGACTTTC
. | TRBJ2-7 | 13 | . | TRBV5-6 | CASSVSSSYEQYF | TGTGCCAGCAGCGTTTCCAGTTCCTACGAGCAGTACTTC
. | TRBJ2-3 | 17 | . | TRBV6-1 | CASSEGLWGVSTDTQYF | TGTGCCAGCAGTGAGGGGCTGTGGGGGGTAAGCACAGATACGCAGTATTTT
. | TRBJ2-1 | 13 | TRBD2 | TRBV11-2 | CASSLGSGGPQFF | TGTGCCAGCAGCTTAGGCTCGGGGGGGCCCCAGTTCTTC
. | TRBJ1-6 | 16 | . | TRBV10-2 | CASSESNLYYNSPLHF | TGCGCCAGCAGTGAGTCGAACCTCTACTATAATTCACCCCTCCACTTT
. | TRBJ1-3 | 14 | . | TRBV28 | CASTREVSGNTIYF | TGTGCCAGCACCAGGGAGGTGTCCGGAAACACCATATATTTT
. | TRBJ2-7 | 12 | . | TRBV28 | CASSFPYGQQYF | TGTGCCAGCAGTTTTCCGTATGGGCAGCAGTACTTC
. | TRBJ2-2 | 15 | . | TRBV7-3 | CASSLTYRDTGELFF | TGTGCCAGCAGCTTAACGTACAGGGACACCGGGGAGCTGTTTTTT
. | TRBJ2-7 | 13 | . | TRBV30 | CASLGGGLYEQYF | TGTGCCTCATTAGGGGGGGGACTATACGAGCAGTACTTC
few | TRBJ1-2 | 11 | . | TRBV29-1 | CSVEAMAGYTF | TGCAGCGTTGAAGCCATGGCTGGCTACACCTTC
. | TRBJ2-5 | 13 | . | TRBV2 | CASRRDSEETQYF | TGTGCCAGCAGGAGGGACTCCGAGGAGACCCAGTACTTC
. | TRBJ2-7 | 14 | TRBD1 | TRBV15 | CATSLRDRAYEQYF | TGTGCCACCAGCCTCCGGGACAGGGCCTACGAGCAGTACTTC
few | TRBJ2-3 | 15 | . | TRBV5-4 | CASSLDYLSTDTQYF | TGTGCCAGCAGCTTGGACTACCTTAGCACAGATACGCAGTATTTT
few | TRBJ2-7 | 11 | . | TRBV5-6 | CASSLVREQYF | TGTGCCAGCAGCTTGGTGCGCGAGCAGTACTTC
. | TRBJ2-4 | 15 | . | TRBV5-6 | CASSLDGRTKNIQYF | TGTGCCAGCAGCCTAGACGGGAGAACCAAAAACATTCAGTACTTC
. | TRBJ1-6 | 14 | TRBD1 | TRBV28 | CASSPQDRASPLHF | TGTGCCAGCAGTCCCCAGGACAGGGCCTCACCCCTCCACTTT
. | TRBJ1-2 | 12 | . | TRBV2 | CASRPGIYGYTF | TGTGCCAGCAGACCAGGGATCTATGGCTACACCTTC
. | TRBJ1-1 | 16 | TRBD1 | TRBV5-6 | CASSIAEGRGRTEAFF | TGTGCCAGCAGCATTGCCGAGGGCAGGGGGCGAACTGAAGCTTTCTTT
. | TRBJ1-2 | 14 | TRBD1 | TRBV27 | CASSTGPGGGGYTF | TGTGCCAGCAGTACAGGTCCAGGGGGCGGTGGCTACACCTTC
. | TRBJ1-3 | 15 | . | TRBV9 | CASSPGHHSGNTIYF | TGTGCCAGCAGCCCCGGACACCACTCTGGAAACACCATATATTTT
. | TRBJ1-3 | 14 | . | TRBV11-2 | CASSQDRSGNTIYF | TGTGCCAGCAGCCAAGACAGGTCTGGAAACACCATATATTTT
once | TRBJ2-5 | 13 | . | TRBV10-3 | CAISDGGGETQYF | TGTGCCATCAGTGACGGAGGAGGTGAGACCCAGTACTTC
. | TRBJ1-4 | 15 | TRBD1 | TRBV2 | CASRLGQGVNEKLFF | TGTGCCAGCAGGCTGGGACAGGGAGTTAATGAAAAACTGTTTTTT
once | TRBJ2-5 | 17 | TRBD2 | TRBV4-2 | CASSQDPLAGGQETQYF | TGTGCCAGCAGCCAAGATCCCCTAGCGGGGGGGCAAGAGACCCAGTACTTC
. | TRBJ1-2 | 15 | . | TRBV7-6 | CASSLSPLSNYGYTF | TGTGCCAGCAGCTTATCCCCCCTATCTAACTATGGCTACACCTTC
few | TRBJ2-7 | 15 | . | TRBV5-1 | CASSLIGRVDTEQYF | TGCGCCAGCAGCTTGATTGGCAGGGTCGATACCGAGCAGTACTTC
. | TRBJ2-5 | 19 | TRBD2 | TRBV5-1 | CASSLGRRTSGGNQETQYF | TGCGCCAGCAGCTTGGGGCGCCGTACTAGCGGGGGGAACCAAGAGACCCAGTACTTC
. | TRBJ1-1 | 13 | . | TRBV10-3 | CATAQEMNTEAFF | TGTGCCACCGCTCAGGAAATGAACACTGAAGCTTTCTTT
. | TRBJ2-3 | 13 | . | TRBV29-1 | CSVETGGTDTQYF | TGCAGCGTTGAGACGGGAGGCACAGATACGCAGTATTTT
. | TRBJ2-1 | 17 | TRBD1 | TRBV7-3 | CASSLKGGQGSYNEQFF | TGTGCCAGCAGCTTAAAGGGTGGACAGGGCTCCTACAATGAGCAGTTCTTC